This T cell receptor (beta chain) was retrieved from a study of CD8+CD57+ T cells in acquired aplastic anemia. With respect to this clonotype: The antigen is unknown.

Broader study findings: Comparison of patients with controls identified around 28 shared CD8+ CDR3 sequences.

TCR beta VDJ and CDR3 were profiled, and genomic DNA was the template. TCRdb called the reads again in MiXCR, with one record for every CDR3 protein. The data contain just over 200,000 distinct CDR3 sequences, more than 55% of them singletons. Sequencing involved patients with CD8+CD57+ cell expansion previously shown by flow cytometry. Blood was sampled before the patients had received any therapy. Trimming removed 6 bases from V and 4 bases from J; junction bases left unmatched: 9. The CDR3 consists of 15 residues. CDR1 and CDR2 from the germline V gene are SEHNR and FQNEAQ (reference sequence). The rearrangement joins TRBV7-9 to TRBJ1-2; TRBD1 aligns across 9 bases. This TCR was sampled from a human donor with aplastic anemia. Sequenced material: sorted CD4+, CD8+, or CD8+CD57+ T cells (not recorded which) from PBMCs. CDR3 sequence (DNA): TGTGCCAGCAGTCAGCCTCTGACAGGGGGCTATGGCTACACCTTC. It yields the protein CASSQPLTGGYGYTF. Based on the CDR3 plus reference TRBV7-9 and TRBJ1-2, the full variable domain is DTGVSQNPRHKITKRGQNVTFRCDPISEHNRLYWYRQTLGQGPEFLTYFQNEAQLEKSRLLSDRFSAERPKGSFSTLEIQRTEQGDSAMYLCASSQPLTGGYGYTFGSGTRLTVV.